This T cell receptor beta chain was sequenced during a study of cytomegalovirus exposure and HLA in healthy donors. Trimming took 4 bases from V and 8 from J; bases not matched to a gene: 4. CDR3 length: 15 residues. The germline gives CDR1 MGHRA, CDR2 YSYEKL. Both 60 Vbeta primers and 13 Jbeta primers went into the PCR. Clones were sequenced by immunoSEQ multiplex PCR, and TCRdb holds only the in-frame ones, with some missing. This sample has roughly 140,000 clones, with approximately 73% found just once. The material sequenced was PBMCs. The chain employs TRBV4-1 and TRBJ2-2, with 13 bases that match TRBD2. This sequence originates from a human donor in good health. The CDR3 reads CASSRTSGSVGELFF. Written as DNA, the CDR3 is TGCGCCAGCAGCCGGACTAGCGGGAGTGTTGGGGAGCTGTTTTTT.